Each of the 13 T cell receptor beta chains below was sequenced from the same sample in a study of human T cells and chemical hapten exposure. TCRdb reanalysed the RACE reads using MiXCR and keeps one entry per CDR3 protein. The table records 85,000 to 100,000 distinct CDR3 sequences, approximately 10% of them present only once. The time point: pre-sensitization, week 0. Treatment described: therapeutic diphenylcyclopropenone sensitization with weekly scalp DPC. The sample was whole blood, taken in connection with sensitization to the hapten diphenylcyclopropenone (DPC). These receptors came from a woman aged 60 to 75 with alopecia areata. Some clones in this sample may be carry-over from other donors' samples.

This clonotype was detected a few times. The chain employs TRBV5-6 and TRBJ1-1, with D hard to call. The CDR3 runs to 14 residues. The germline V gene encodes CDR1 SGHDT and CDR2 YYEEEE. With 7 bases removed from V and 10 bases from J, the gap between germline ends came to 23 bases. The CDR3 reads CASVFNRAADGAFF. The CDR3 region has the DNA TGTGCCAGCGTATTTAACCGGGCCGCGGATGGAGCTTTCTTT.

This clonotype was seen a handful of times. The genes are TRBV7-6 and TRBJ2-5, with 10 bases fitting TRBD1. The V gene's germline CDR1 is SGHVS and CDR2 FNYEAQ. V gave up 3 bases and J gave up 6 bases; unmatched junction bases: 13. CDR3 size: 17 residues. The CDR3 spells CASSLIDPDRGVKTQYF. The CDR3 DNA reads TGTGCCAGCAGCTTGATAGACCCGGACAGGGGGGTCAAGACCCAGTACTTC.

The table lists this clonotype with many counts. The chain links TRBV7-9 to TRBJ2-7; 10 bases are a match to TRBD2. V was pared by 0 bases and J by 4 bases, with 6 bases of the junction left unmatched. CDR1 is SEHNR and CDR2 is FQNEAQ in the germline V gene (reference sequence). The CDR3 is 16 residues long. The DNA of the CDR3 is TGTGCCAGCAGCTTAGCACTAGCGGGGACCTCATACGAGCAGTACTTC. Encoded protein: CASSLALAGTSYEQYF.

V is TRBV12-3 or TRBV12-4 and J is TRBJ2-5; tentative D call: TRBD2 (7 bases). This CDR3 is 14 amino acids long. Deletions cut 7 bases from V and 5 bases from J, with 17 bases between. DNA for the CDR3: TGTGCCAGCACCCCGTGGGGGGGCCGGGAGACCCAGTACTTC. Translation gives CASTPWGGRETQYF.

The V gene is TRBV5-4, the J gene TRBJ1-1, with TRBD1 matching 8 bases. The CDR3 runs to 15 residues. Germline V gives CDR1 SGHNT, CDR2 YYREEE (reference sequence). V shed 7 bases and J 1 base; nucleotides not matched to a gene: 9. CDR3 in amino acids: CASQKTGARNTEAFF. The CDR3 nucleotides are TGTGCCAGCCAAAAGACAGGGGCTAGGAACACTGAAGCTTTCTTT. The full variable domain, completed using reference TRBV5-4 and TRBJ1-1, is ETGVTQSPTHLIKTRGQQVTLRCSSQSGHNTVSWYQQALGQGPQFIFQYYREEENGRGNFPPRFSGLQFPNYSSELNVNALELDDSALYLCASQKTGARNTEAFFGQGTRLTVV.

This clonotype was seen at least ten times. This chain joins TRBV7-8 and TRBJ1-1; D gene ambiguous. V lost 3 bases to trimming and J lost 2 bases, with 7 bases between them. This CDR3 region has 13 residues. Germline V lookup: CDR1 SGHVS, CDR2 FQNEAQ. CDR3 amino acids: CASSLLANTEAFF. The CDR3 DNA sequence: TGTGCCAGCAGCTTGCTAGCAAACACTGAAGCTTTCTTT.

The chain links TRBV12-3 or TRBV12-4 to TRBJ2-2, with a weak D call TRBD2 (5 bases). Trimming removed 6 bases from V and 7 bases from J, with 24 bases in between. The CDR3 is 17 amino acids. The CDR3 nucleotides read TGTGCCAGCAGGGATCGGACTCGCCGTTGGCGAGGCGGGGAGCTGTTTTTT. Translation: CASRDRTRRWRGGELFF.

The chain joins TRBV30 to TRBJ2-3; no reliable D call. Trimming cost V 0 bases and J 0 bases, with 10 bases left between them. The CDR3 runs 15 residues. Germline V gene lookup returns CDR1 GTSNPN and CDR2 SVGIG (reference sequence). CDR3 loop: CAWSVLGVSTDTQYF. The CDR3 DNA is TGTGCCTGGAGTGTTCTGGGCGTTAGCACAGATACGCAGTATTTT.

This clonotype has at least ten counts. This chain links TRBV30 with TRBJ1-5, with a weak D call TRBD1 (5 bases). CDR1 and CDR2 (germline): GTSNPN, SVGIG (reference sequence). The CDR3 loop spans 18 amino acids. V lost 0 bases and J 0 bases, leaving 18 bases between the germline ends. In nucleotides, the CDR3 is TGTGCCTGGAGTGTAGGAAGGACAAACCACTATAGCAATCAGCCCCAGCATTTT. Its translation: CAWSVGRTNHYSNQPQHF. Based on the CDR3 plus reference TRBV30 and TRBJ1-5, the full variable domain is SQTIHQWPATLVQPVGSPLSLECTVEGTSNPNLYWYRQAAGRGLQLLFYSVGIGQISSEVPQNLSASRPQDRQFILSSKKLLLSDSGFYLCAWSVGRTNHYSNQPQHFGDGTRLSIL.

The sample holds many counts of this clonotype. The chain has TRBV3-1 and TRBJ2-7, with TRBD1 matching over 9 bases. The CDR3 sequence is 14 residues long. The germline V gene has CDR1 LGHDT and CDR2 YNNKEL (reference sequence). V lost 1 base and J lost 2; bases outside the gene matches: 0. For the CDR3, the DNA is TGTGCCAGCAGCCAAGGGACAGGGGCCTACGAGCAGTACTTC. Protein sequence: CASSQGTGAYEQYF.

This clonotype was counted at least ten times. The chain has TRBV4-2 and TRBJ2-1; D not resolved. The CDR3 loop spans 14 amino acids. CDR1 is LGHNA and CDR2 is YNFKEQ in the germline V gene. Trimming shortened V by 1 base and J by 8 bases, and 12 bases separated the two germline ends. CDR3 in DNA: TGTGCCAGCAGCCAAGTCTTTGGGGTGGATGAGCAGTTCTTC. Translation gives CASSQVFGVDEQFF.

This clonotype came up many times. This chain connects TRBV15 to TRBJ1-2; 7 bases are a match to TRBD1. The V and J ends lost 0 bases and 4 bases, in that order; junction bases with no gene match: 8. The CDR3 loop spans 16 amino acids. The germline V gene encodes CDR1 LNHNV and CDR2 YYDKDF (reference sequence). CDR3 sequence: CATSRDRSAGGYGYTF. CDR3 DNA: TGTGCCACCAGCAGAGATAGGAGTGCAGGGGGCTATGGCTACACCTTC. The whole variable domain, filled in from reference TRBV15 and TRBJ1-2, reads DAMVIQNPRYQVTQFGKPVTLSCSQTLNHNVMYWYQQKSSQAPKLLFHYYDKDFNNEADTPDNFQSRRPNTSFCFLDIRSPGLGDTAMYLCATSRDRSAGGYGYTFGSGTRLTVV.

The CDR3 reads CSVLAGNREETQYF. Written as DNA, the CDR3 is TGCAGCGTTTTAGCGGGGAACCGGGAAGAGACCCAGTACTTC. The rearrangement joins TRBV29-1 to TRBJ2-5; 8 bases fit TRBD2. CDR1 is SQVTM, CDR2 ANQGSEA, per germline. V was clipped by 5 bases and J by 3 bases; unmatched bases: 8. This CDR3 spans 14 amino acids.